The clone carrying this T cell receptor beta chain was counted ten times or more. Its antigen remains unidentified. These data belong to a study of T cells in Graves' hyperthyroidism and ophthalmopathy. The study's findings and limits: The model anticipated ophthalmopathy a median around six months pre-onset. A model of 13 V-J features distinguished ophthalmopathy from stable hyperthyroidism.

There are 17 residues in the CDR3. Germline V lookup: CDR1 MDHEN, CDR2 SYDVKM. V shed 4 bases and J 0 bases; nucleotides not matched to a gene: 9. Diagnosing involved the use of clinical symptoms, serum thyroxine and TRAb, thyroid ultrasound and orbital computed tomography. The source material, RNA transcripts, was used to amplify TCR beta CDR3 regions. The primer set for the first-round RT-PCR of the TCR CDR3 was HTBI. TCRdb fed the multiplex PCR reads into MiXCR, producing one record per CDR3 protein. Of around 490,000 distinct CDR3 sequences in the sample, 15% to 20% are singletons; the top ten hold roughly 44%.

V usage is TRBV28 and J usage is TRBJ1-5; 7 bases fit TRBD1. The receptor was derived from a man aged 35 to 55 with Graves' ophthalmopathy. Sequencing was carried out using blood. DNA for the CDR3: TGTGCCAGCAGTTACCCTGGGACAGCAAATAGCAATCAGCCCCAGCATTTT. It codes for CASSYPGTANSNQPQHF.